A selection of T cell receptor beta chains follows, all from one sample in a study of HIV-infected patients and healthy controls. TCRdb used MiXCR to reprocess the 5' RACE reads, holding one entry per CDR3 protein. The table includes 8,000 to 10,000 distinct CDR3 sequences, 7.3% detected once. The sample in question was blood, obtained before antiretroviral therapy. Receptors originate from an adult with HIV infection. Each CDR3 is given with its conserved first and last residue. Each record gives: D gene, CDR3 length, J gene, clone size, V gene, CDR3 DNA, CDR3 protein. A D gene is named only where the DNA matches it firmly. Size is stated for part of the rows, as once, few or many counts, or as a class when the clone is expanded.

.,13,TRBJ2-5,many,TRBV29-1,TGCAGCGCTATGACTTACGACCAAGAGACCCAGTACTTC,CSAMTYDQETQYF
.,15,TRBJ1-1,many,TRBV10-3,TGTGCCATCAGAAAAACACAGGGACTGAACACTGAAGCTTTCTTT,CAIRKTQGLNTEAFF
.,18,TRBJ2-3,medium-sized,TRBV3-2,TGTGCCAGCAGCCAACAGTCGAGCCGGTCCCCTAGCACAGATACGCAGTATTTT,CASSQQSSRSPSTDTQYF
.,11,TRBJ2-3,many,TRBV6-2/TRBV6-3,TGTGCCAGCAGGGCCGGGGATACGCAGTATTTT,CASRAGDTQYF
.,13,TRBJ1-3,many,TRBV5-1,TGCGCCAGCAGCAATGAGCTGGGAAACACCATATATTTT,CASSNELGNTIYF
.,13,TRBJ2-7,.,TRBV19,TGTGCCAGTAGTCCCGGGACCCTCTACGAGCAGTACTTC,CASSPGTLYEQYF
TRBD2,15,TRBJ2-2,many,TRBV12-3/TRBV12-4,TGTGCCAGCAGTTTCGCCCAGCGGGGGACCGGGGAGCTGTTTTTT,CASSFAQRGTGELFF
.,12,TRBJ1-5,many,TRBV7-9,TGTGCCAGCAGCTTGAATAATCAGCCCCAGCATTTT,CASSLNNQPQHF
.,13,TRBJ2-3,many,TRBV7-3,TGTGCCAGCAGGCGAGGAGGTACAGATACGCAGTATTTT,CASRRGGTDTQYF
TRBD2,15,TRBJ2-3,many,TRBV10-3,TGTGCCATCAGTGAGTCGGGGACTAGAGGATTCACGCAGTATTTT,CAISESGTRGFTQYF
.,13,TRBJ1-2,.,TRBV2,TGTGCCAGTCCCGGGACCCAGGGTGGTGGCTACACCTTC,CASPGTQGGGYTF
.,16,TRBJ2-3,many,TRBV5-6,TGTGCCAGCAGCTTCATCGGCACGGAGAGCACAGATACGCAGTATTTT,CASSFIGTESTDTQYF
.,16,TRBJ2-3,many,TRBV7-3,TGTGCCAGCAGCTTAACAGTGGGGCCCGGCACAGATACGCAGTATTTT,CASSLTVGPGTDTQYF
.,13,TRBJ1-5,many,TRBV11-2,TGTGCCAGCAGCTTAGACAGCGATCAGCCCCAGCATTTT,CASSLDSDQPQHF
.,16,TRBJ1-2,medium-sized,TRBV19,TGTGCCAGTAGTATAGCCCAGCGGGGGTCGGGCTATGGCTACACCTTC,CASSIAQRGSGYGYTF
.,15,TRBJ2-1,many,TRBV12-3/TRBV12-4,TGTGCCAGCAGTTTCCTGGTCACACCGTACAATGAGCAGTTCTTC,CASSFLVTPYNEQFF
.,14,TRBJ2-5,many,TRBV2,TGTGCCAGCAGACCCAGGGGGGGTCAAGAGACCCAGTACTTC,CASRPRGGQETQYF
.,13,TRBJ1-1,many,TRBV2,TGTGCCAGCAGTGCGACACTGAACACTGAAGCTTTCTTT,CASSATLNTEAFF
TRBD1,14,TRBJ2-5,many,TRBV24-1,TGTGCCACCAAGACAGGGCTTCTTGTTGAGACCCAGTACTTC,CATKTGLLVETQYF
.,12,TRBJ2-7,many,TRBV29-1,TGCAGCGTTGAGGGCGACGACTACGAGCAGTACTTC,CSVEGDDYEQYF
TRBD1,14,TRBJ2-3,.,TRBV29-1,TGCAGCGTTCTGATCCGGACAGGGGCAGATACGCAGTATTTT,CSVLIRTGADTQYF
.,14,TRBJ2-7,many,TRBV11-2,TGTGCCAGCAGCTTAAACCCCGGGGAATACGAGCAGTACTTC,CASSLNPGEYEQYF
.,14,TRBJ1-1,many,TRBV7-9,TGTGCCAGCAGCTTAGTTCTGACGAACACTGAAGCTTTCTTT,CASSLVLTNTEAFF
.,14,TRBJ2-7,many,TRBV5-6,TGTGCCAGCAGCTTGGGCTTCAGCTCCTACGAGCAGTACTTC,CASSLGFSSYEQYF
.,16,TRBJ1-5,many,TRBV7-2,TGTGCCAGCAGCCAGGGCCCGGGGAGGGAGAATCAGCCCCAGCATTTT,CASSQGPGRENQPQHF
TRBD1,14,TRBJ2-1,.,TRBV10-3,TGTGCCATCAGTGAGGACAGGGACAACAATGAGCAGTTCTTC,CAISEDRDNNEQFF
.,13,TRBJ2-7,many,TRBV27,TGTGCCAGCAGCTTTCTCACAGGGAGCGAGCAGTACTTC,CASSFLTGSEQYF
.,16,TRBJ2-6,.,TRBV12-3/TRBV12-4,TGTGCCAGCAGTAAAGACCGGGACTCTGGGGCCAACGTCCTGACTTTC,CASSKDRDSGANVLTF
.,16,TRBJ1-1,many,TRBV3-1,TGTGCCAGCAGACGCGGTCCAGGAGAGGGGAACACTGAAGCTTTCTTT,CASRRGPGEGNTEAFF
.,13,TRBJ1-1,.,TRBV20-1,TGCAGTGCTAGAGAAGCAGGACGGACTGAAGCTTTCTTT,CSAREAGRTEAFF
.,14,TRBJ1-3,many,TRBV20-1,TGCAGTGCTAGGGGAGACAGTAAAGGCTACACCATATATTTT,CSARGDSKGYTIYF
.,12,TRBJ1-6,many,TRBV6-6,TGTGCCAGCACCACGTCCAATTCACCCCTCCACTTT,CASTTSNSPLHF
TRBD1,16,TRBJ1-2,many,TRBV6-2/TRBV6-3,TGTGCCAGCAGTTACTGGGGGGACAGGTCACACTATGGCTACACCTTC,CASSYWGDRSHYGYTF
TRBD1,15,TRBJ2-1,many,TRBV6-5,TGTGCCAGCAGTTTTGGGACAGCAAGCTACAATGAGCAGTTCTTC,CASSFGTASYNEQFF
TRBD1,15,TRBJ1-4,many,TRBV18,TGTGCCAGCTCACCGGACAGGACAACTAATGAAAAACTGTTTTTT,CASSPDRTTNEKLFF
.,14,TRBJ1-2,.,TRBV4-3,TGCGCCAGCAGCCAAGATCGGGTTTCCTATGGCTACACCTTC,CASSQDRVSYGYTF
TRBD1,15,TRBJ1-1,many,TRBV20-1,TGCAGTGCTAGGATAGCCGGGACAGCCCACACTGAAGCTTTCTTT,CSARIAGTAHTEAFF
.,14,TRBJ2-3,.,TRBV2,TGTGCCAGCAGTGCCCCAGAGGGGCAACATACGCAGTATTTT,CASSAPEGQHTQYF
.,17,TRBJ2-2,many,TRBV12-3/TRBV12-4,TGTGCCAGCAGTTTTTTGAGAGTCTCGCCGCTTGCCGGGGAGCTGTTTTTT,CASSFLRVSPLAGELFF
.,12,TRBJ2-7,.,TRBV7-4,TGTGCCAGCACCCCTTCGAGGGGCGAGCAGTACTTC,CASTPSRGEQYF
TRBD2,15,TRBJ2-1,many,TRBV20-1,TGCAGTGCTAGAGATGAGGCTAGCGGGGTATGGGAGCAGTTCTTC,CSARDEASGVWEQFF
.,15,TRBJ1-1,many,TRBV27,TGTGCCAGCAGTTTACGGGGGGTTTCGGCGTTTGAAGCTTTCTTT,CASSLRGVSAFEAFF
TRBD1,17,TRBJ1-5,many,TRBV20-1,TGCAGTGCTATCGGGACAGGGGGCTTATATAGCAATCAGCCCCAGCATTTT,CSAIGTGGLYSNQPQHF
.,13,TRBJ2-7,.,TRBV10-1,TGCGCCAGCAGTGGAGAGCAATTCCCCGAGCAGTACTTC,CASSGEQFPEQYF
.,13,TRBJ1-2,many,TRBV2,TGTGCCAGCAGTGAAGGATGGGTTCATGGCTACACCTTC,CASSEGWVHGYTF
.,15,TRBJ1-1,medium-sized,TRBV27,TGTGCCAGCAGCCAATCAGCATTTGCGAGCACTGAAGCTTTCTTT,CASSQSAFASTEAFF
.,15,TRBJ1-3,many,TRBV7-9,TGTGCCAGCAGCCCTGGAGGGTTCTCTGGAAACACCATATATTTT,CASSPGGFSGNTIYF
.,15,TRBJ2-3,few,TRBV6-4,TGTGCCAGCAGTGCCAGGGATAGCGACACAGATACGCAGTATTTT,CASSARDSDTDTQYF